These 6 T cell receptor beta chains originate from one sample sequenced in a study of T cell responses to AZD1222 COVID-19 vaccine. Some clones are missing from TCRdb's copy, which holds only in-frame ones; the method was immunoSEQ multiplex PCR. Of 45,000 to 60,000 clones listed, 70% to 80% are singletons. The specimen was peripheral blood, collected on day 0 of AZD1222 vaccination. The receptor source for this set is an adult in good health.

This sequence joins TRBV2 and TRBJ1-2, with D possibly being TRBD1 (5 bases). The CDR3 covers 13 residues. Trimming pared 1 base from V and 7 bases from J, leaving 10 bases between. Germline loops: CDR1 SNHLY, CDR2 FYNNEI. The CDR3 loop is CASSEGGYGGYTF. CDR3 nucleotides: TGTGCCAGCAGTGAAGGGGGGTATGGTGGCTACACCTTC.

J is TRBJ1-1 and V is TRBV27; TRBD1 might be the D (6 bases). Germline CDR1 reads MNHEY; CDR2 reads SMNVEV (reference sequence). This CDR3 has 14 amino acids. Trimming stripped 6 bases from V and 0 bases from J, with 11 bases between. CDR3 sequence (DNA): TGTGCCAGCAGGAAGCAGGGGTTGAACACTGAAGCTTTCTTT. Residues: CASRKQGLNTEAFF.

A single count supports this clone. This rearrangement joins TRBV6-1 to TRBJ2-7; D is unclear. The CDR3 runs 13 residues. V lost 1 base, J lost 0 bases, and 4 bases lay in between. Germline V lookup: CDR1 MNHNS, CDR2 SASEGT. The CDR3 loop reads CASSEGNSYEQYV. The CDR3 region has the DNA TGTGCCAGCAGTGAAGGAAACTCCTACGAGCAGTACGTC.

The chain links TRBV6-5 to TRBJ1-6; tentatively, D is TRBD1 (5 bases). V was shortened by 7 bases and J by 9 bases, with 16 bases between the two germline ends. CDR1 and CDR2 (germline): MNHEY, SVGAGI. This CDR3 has 14 amino acids. The CDR3 reads CASMSTGTSSPLHF. The CDR3 coding sequence is TGTGCCAGCATGAGTACTGGGACGAGTTCACCCCTCCACTTT.

J is TRBJ2-5 and V is TRBV15; 10 bases line up with TRBD2. This CDR3 region has 16 residues. Germline-derived CDR1 and CDR2 are LNHNV and YYDKDF (reference sequence). With V trimmed by 0 bases and J by 5 bases, 6 bases remained unmatched. The chain's CDR3 is CATSREAGGLGETQYF. CDR3 DNA sequence: TGTGCCACCAGCAGAGAAGCGGGAGGGCTAGGTGAGACCCAGTACTTC.

The V call is TRBV28, the J call TRBJ2-2, with 7 bases matching TRBD1. This CDR3 spans 15 amino acids. CDR1 and CDR2 (germline): MDHEN, SYDVKM. With 2 bases clipped from V and 5 bases from J, the junction kept 5 bases outside the gene matches. The CDR3 loop reads CASSLGDSPTGELFF. The DNA for the CDR3 is TGTGCCAGCAGTTTAGGGGACAGTCCAACCGGGGAGCTGTTTTTT.